The 26 T cell receptor beta chains listed next were all sequenced from one sample in a study of radiation and T cells in renal cell carcinoma. Time point given: blood 2 weeks post-SBRT. Documented treatment: 15 Gy SBRT to primary tumor, nephrectomy 4 weeks later. Method: immunoSEQ multiplex PCR; TCRdb's copy keeps in-frame clones and lacks some. The sample contains tens of thousands of clones, around three quarters of which appear only once. Material: blood, obtained from a patient whose treatment included radiotherapy and nephrectomy. All receptors come from a man aged 60-69 years with renal cell carcinoma.

This clone showed up just a few times. The chain links TRBV5-1 to TRBJ2-3; D could derive from TRBD1 or TRBD2 (5 bases each). The CDR3 contains 14 residues. The germline CDR1 and CDR2 sequences are SGHRS and YFSETQ. Trimming took 3 bases from V and 4 from J, leaving 12 bases between them. The CDR3 nucleotides read TGCGCCAGCAGCTGGGACCCACTGTCAGATACGCAGTATTTT. It specifies CASSWDPLSDTQYF.

CDR3 nucleotide sequence: TGTGCCAGCAGTGACGAGGGGCCGGGGAGCAATCAGCCCCAGCATTTT. Amino acids: CASSDEGPGSNQPQHF. This sequence joins TRBV6-1 and TRBJ1-5, with D possibly matching TRBD1 (5 bases). The CDR3 is 16 residues long. The germline gives CDR1 MNHNS, CDR2 SASEGT. V lost 3 bases and J 1 base, leaving 13 bases between the germline ends.

The chain is built from TRBV19 and TRBJ1-2; no firm D call. The length of the CDR3 is 14 residues. V gave up 4 bases and J gave up 4 bases, with 13 bases separating them. Germline V gene lookup returns CDR1 LNHDA and CDR2 SQIVND (reference sequence). CDR3 nucleotide sequence: TGTGCCAGTAGTACCCAATCCGGTACCTATGGCTACACCTTC. Translating it yields CASSTQSGTYGYTF.

This clone was recorded only once. The V call is TRBV7-9, the J call TRBJ2-1; D ambiguous. The V gene's germline CDR1 is SEHNR and CDR2 FQNEAQ (reference sequence). V shed 4 bases and J shed 8 bases, with 12 bases lying between them. The CDR3 covers 13 residues. The CDR3 here is CASSYRIEDEQFF. The CDR3 DNA sequence: TGTGCCAGCAGCTATCGGATCGAAGATGAGCAGTTCTTC.

To note about this clone: One end of the junction varies from germline; a read error may be responsible. The chain uses TRBV5-8 and TRBJ1-4; the D gene is possibly TRBD1 (6 bases). The CDR3 loop spans 14 amino acids. Per the germline V gene, CDR1 is SGHTS and CDR2 is YDEGEE. The CDR3 bases are TGTGCCAGCAGCTTGGAAGGGGCGACAGGAGAAACCACTTTT. Its protein product is CASSLEGATGETTF.

This clone showed up just a few times. The chain combines TRBV19 with TRBJ1-1; D may be TRBD1 (6 bases). V shed 4 bases and J shed 3 bases, with 15 bases lying between them. CDR1 and CDR2 from the germline V gene are LNHDA and SQIVND (reference sequence). The CDR3 runs to 15 residues. CDR3 amino acids: CASSNHRDGDTEAFF. CDR3 nucleotides: TGTGCCAGTAGTAACCACAGGGACGGGGACACTGAAGCTTTCTTT.

The chain carries TRBV19 and TRBJ2-1; D is ambiguous. The CDR3 loop spans 14 amino acids. Germline V gives CDR1 LNHDA, CDR2 SQIVND (reference sequence). V lost 5 bases and J lost 8, with 16 bases in between. CDR3 in amino acids: CASSQRRVGDEQFF. CDR3 DNA sequence: TGTGCCAGTAGTCAACGCCGGGTTGGCGATGAGCAGTTCTTC.

The rearrangement uses TRBV19 and TRBJ1-2; weak D call: TRBD1 (6 bases). CDR1 and CDR2 from the germline V gene are LNHDA and SQIVND (reference sequence). CDR3 length: 12 residues. Trimming took off 6 bases at V and 5 bases at J, with 10 bases between the two ends. The CDR3 here is CASRRTEYGYTF. The CDR3 DNA reads as TGTGCCAGTAGGAGGACAGAATATGGCTACACCTTC.

The chain combines TRBV19 with TRBJ1-1; possibly TRBD1 for D (6 bases). The CDR3 consists of 14 residues. CDR1 is LNHDA, CDR2 SQIVND, per germline (reference sequence). The V end was cut by 3 bases, the J end by 2 bases, with 10 bases between. The CDR3: CASSIRGLNTEAFF. The CDR3 DNA reads TGTGCCAGTAGTATCAGGGGTCTTAACACTGAAGCTTTCTTT.

The chain joins TRBV4-1 to TRBJ1-3; D might be TRBD1 (5 bases). The germline V and J ends were trimmed by 1 base and 5 bases, with 9 bases remaining between them. CDR1 is MGHRA, CDR2 YSYEKL, per germline. The CDR3 contains 14 residues. CDR3 region: CASSQGGGRNTIYF. CDR3 sequence (DNA): TGCGCCAGCAGCCAAGGGGGGGGGAGAAACACCATATATTTT.

The chain has TRBV2 and TRBJ2-7; D perhaps matches TRBD1 (7 bases). The CDR3 has 12 amino acids. CDR1 and CDR2 from the germline V gene are SNHLY and FYNNEI. Deletions cut 5 bases from V and 6 bases from J, with 11 bases between. CDR3 in amino acids: CASSPQGGEQYF. As DNA, the CDR3 is TGTGCCAGCAGTCCCCAGGGGGGCGAGCAGTACTTC.

V usage is TRBV6-5 and J usage is TRBJ2-5; possibly TRBD1 or TRBD2 for D (5 bases each). This CDR3 contains 13 residues. Trimming took 6 bases from V and 0 from J, leaving 8 bases between them. Germline V gene data show CDR1 as MNHEY and CDR2 as SVGAGI. CDR3 region: CASRGVDQETQYF. The CDR3 nucleotides read TGTGCCAGCAGGGGGGTAGACCAAGAGACCCAGTACTTC.

V is TRBV5-1 and J is TRBJ1-1, with 9 bases that match TRBD1. Germline loops: CDR1 SGHRS, CDR2 YFSETQ. This CDR3 is 14 amino acids long. After removal of 4 bases from V and 4 bases from J, the junction contained 5 bases not matched to a gene. The CDR3 protein is CASSAGQGSTEAFF. For the CDR3, the DNA is TGCGCCAGCAGCGCCGGACAGGGGAGCACTGAAGCTTTCTTT.

The chain employs TRBV19 and TRBJ1-1; D is ambiguous. Trimming removed 7 bases at V and 4 bases at J, with 13 bases between. The CDR3 is made up of 13 amino acids. Germline V gene data show CDR1 as LNHDA and CDR2 as SQIVND (reference sequence). The CDR3 here is CASKEGLGTEAFF. The CDR3 DNA reads as TGTGCCAGTAAGGAGGGCCTCGGCACTGAAGCTTTCTTT.

This clone has more than one count but fewer than ten. V is TRBV9 and J is TRBJ2-1; D gene ambiguous. V was clipped by 4 bases and J by 3 bases, with 8 bases between them. Germline CDR1 and CDR2: SGDLS and YYNGEE. There are 13 residues in the CDR3. The CDR3 loop reads CASSFGVYNEQFF. DNA of the CDR3: TGTGCCAGCAGCTTTGGAGTCTACAATGAGCAGTTCTTC.

V and J are TRBV6-5 and TRBJ1-1; unclear D gene. This CDR3 is built from 14 residues. In germline, CDR1 is MNHEY, CDR2 SVGAGI. Trimming took off 6 bases at V and 8 bases at J, with 19 bases between the two ends. CDR3: CASSRDRLGGEAFF. CDR3 nucleotides: TGTGCCAGCAGCCGAGACCGGCTCGGCGGGGAAGCTTTCTTT.

The rearrangement uses TRBV6-6 and TRBJ2-1; 8 nucleotides align to TRBD2. V lost 7 bases to trimming and J lost 9 bases; unmatched junction nucleotides: 11. This CDR3 has 14 residues. Germline V lookup: CDR1 MNHNY, CDR2 SVGAGI (reference sequence). The CDR3, as DNA: TGTGCCAGCATAACCGGGACTAGAGGCGGTGAGCAGTTCTTC. Translation: CASITGTRGGEQFF.

This clone was detected a few times. The rearrangement joins TRBV15 to TRBJ1-2; D call uncertain. Germline lookup yields CDR1 LNHNV and CDR2 YYDKDF (reference sequence). The CDR3 spans 14 residues. Trimming took off 0 bases at V and 6 bases at J, with 11 bases between the two ends. The CDR3 coding sequence is TGTGCCACCAGCAGAGATAACAGTCAAGATGGCTACACCTTC. Its protein product is CATSRDNSQDGYTF.

CDR3 in amino acids: CASSIPGTSRVEKLFF. The CDR3 coding sequence is TGTGCCAGCAGCATACCTGGGACTTCTAGGGTAGAAAAACTGTTTTTT. V usage is TRBV7-6 and J usage is TRBJ1-4; D possibly corresponds to TRBD1 (5 bases). CDR1 is SGHVS and CDR2 is FNYEAQ in the germline V gene. V was pared by 5 bases and J by 8 bases, with 21 bases between. The CDR3 extends over 16 amino acids.

The rearrangement uses TRBV2 and TRBJ2-7; 7 nucleotides line up with TRBD1. CDR1 is SNHLY and CDR2 is FYNNEI in the germline V gene. This CDR3 contains 14 residues. J was trimmed by 6 bases and V by 7 bases; bases with no gene match: 12. The CDR3 loop reads CASNLLTGKGEQYF. CDR3 nucleotides: TGTGCCAGCAATCTTTTGACAGGGAAAGGCGAGCAGTACTTC.

The chain has TRBV5-1 and TRBJ2-4; 10 bases align to TRBD2. Trimming took 1 base from V and 4 from J; bases not matched to a gene: 5. Germline V CDR1 and CDR2: SGHRS, YFSETQ. This CDR3 spans 16 amino acids. CDR3 coding DNA: TGCGCCAGCAGCTTGAGGTCTAGCGGGGGAAAAAACATTCAGTACTTC. Its protein is CASSLRSSGGKNIQYF. The full variable domain, with the rest looked up from reference TRBV5-1 and TRBJ2-4, is KAGVTQTPRYLIKTRGQQVTLSCSPISGHRSVSWYQQTPGQGLQFLFEYFSETQRNKGNFPGRFSGRQFSNSRSEMNVSTLELGDSALYLCASSLRSSGGKNIQYFGAGTRLSVL.

The chain has TRBV11-2 and TRBJ1-3, with no clear D. The CDR3 extends over 13 amino acids. The germline V gene has CDR1 SGHAT and CDR2 FQNNGV. V was trimmed by 5 bases and J by 8 bases, leaving 13 bases between them. CDR3 region: CASSEDRVHTIYF. The CDR3 coding sequence is TGTGCCAGCAGCGAAGATCGGGTTCACACCATATATTTT. Complete variable domain (other parts from reference TRBV11-2 and TRBJ1-3): EAGVAQSPRYKIIEKRQSVAFWCNPISGHATLYWYQQILGQGPKLLIQFQNNGVVDDSQLPKDRFSAERLKGVDSTLKIQPAKLEDSAVYLCASSEDRVHTIYFGEGSWLTVV.

The chain links TRBV19 to TRBJ1-5; 11 nucleotides align to TRBD1. J gave up 0 bases and V 7 bases, and 5 bases lay outside the gene matches. The CDR3 loop spans 16 amino acids. CDR1 and CDR2 from the germline V gene are LNHDA and SQIVND (reference sequence). The CDR3 protein is CASTGDRGYSNQPQHF. The CDR3 region has the DNA TGTGCCAGTACCGGGGACAGGGGGTATAGCAATCAGCCCCAGCATTTT.

The rearrangement uses TRBV25-1 and TRBJ2-5, with 8 nucleotides matching TRBD2. The CDR3 contains 15 residues. CDR1 is MGHDK, CDR2 SYGVNS, per germline. V trimming: 4 bases; J trimming: 1 base; junction bases outside the gene matches: 5. The chain's CDR3 is CASSAYGTSQETQYF. Here the CDR3 DNA reads TGTGCCAGCAGTGCCTATGGGACTAGCCAAGAGACCCAGTACTTC.

This clone came up once. The chain employs TRBV9 and TRBJ1-2; D not certain. Between the trimmed V and J ends, which lost 0 bases and 2 bases, there was a span of 8 bases. There are 14 residues in the CDR3. The germline gives CDR1 SGDLS, CDR2 YYNGEE. The CDR3 sequence is CASSVAAENYGYTF. The CDR3 region has the DNA TGTGCCAGCAGCGTAGCTGCCGAGAACTATGGCTACACCTTC.

The rearrangement uses TRBV5-1 and TRBJ1-1; D is unresolved. The CDR3 consists of 14 residues. Germline CDR1 is SGHRS and CDR2 is YFSETQ. The V end was cut by 4 bases, the J end by 1 base, with 11 bases between. CDR3 nucleotides: TGCGCCAGCAGCAACAACCGGGAGAACACTGAAGCTTTCTTT. The encoded protein is CASSNNRENTEAFF.